This T cell receptor (beta chain) was captured in a study of blood T cell repertoires in COVID-19. Overall study context: The origin of the acute and convalescent COVID-19 samples was the United States, Italy and Spain. T cells, B-cell-depleted T cells, or PBMCs provided the cDNA or gDNA that served as material.

Germline V lookup: CDR1 MDHEN, CDR2 SYDVKM. This CDR3 is built from 15 residues. The trim removed 2 bases at V and 5 bases at J, leaving 7 bases unmatched. As handled by the study authors: Cell counts per sample came from amplifying reference gene primers. Profiled with immunoSEQ multiplex PCR; TCRdb holds only in-frame clones, not every one. The V and J calls and clone size are taken from that table; D and trimming were inferred from the DNA. The sample holds some 15,000 clones; around 77% are singletons and the top ten take roughly 15%. The V call is TRBV28, the J call TRBJ2-7, with 9 bases lining up with TRBD1. Material: peripheral blood. The clonotype was recovered from a human donor in a cohort sampled during active COVID-19. In DNA form, the CDR3 reads TGTGCCAGCAGTTTACTGACAGGGGGAGAGGACGAGCAGTACTTC. Translating it yields CASSLLTGGEDEQYF.